Sequencing of this T cell receptor (beta chain) was carried out in a study of CD8 T cells in ankylosing spondylitis (dated by TCRdb to about 2017). Regarding the study in general: The study set out to find disease-linked TCR variants by profiling T cell receptor beta repertoires in ankylosing spondylitis patients and healthy donors. Peripheral blood was sampled, and synovial fluid was also collected from ankylosing spondylitis patients. In total, the full study cohort was made up of 110 or so healthy donors and 25 ankylosing spondylitis patients. The full study reports these points: The disease-linked clones were reported as significantly enriched in matched synovial fluid samples from ankylosing spondylitis patients. Some motif variants were previously reported in synovial fluid and blood of reactive arthritis patients, suggesting common disease-initiation mechanisms. In peripheral blood, the disease-linked clones were found at relatively low frequencies and had a CD8+ phenotype. A TCR beta motif of about 8 highly homologous amino acid variants appeared characteristic of blood from ankylosing spondylitis patients.

The data were produced on an Illumina HiSeq 2500. Quantitative 5'-RACE with molecular barcodes was used to prepare TCR beta libraries. From the authors' description of their analysis: Disease-linked TCR variants were identified with a new computational method built on a probabilistic model of VDJ rearrangement. TCRdb trimmed public reads at Q25 via fastp, called clones via MiXCR and kept in-frame beta chains. A single entry per CDR3 protein holds the most common genes and DNA from its merged rows. It is TCRdb's table, rather than the study itself, that gives the V and J calls and clone size. Recorded for this sample are fewer than 250,000 distinct CDR3 sequences; 30% to 40% of them occurred a single time. Around 4% of the sample goes to the ten largest clones. Regarding this clonotype: Its antigen remains undetermined. No base-level quality is on record; no much larger clone is a single base apart.

Relative to germline, V is missing 8 bases and J is missing 4 bases, with 11 bases of the junction outside any gene match. The CDR3 spans 15 residues, from the cysteine through the phenylalanine. Only CDR3 DNA is held: 45 bases, read in frame from base 1. Sequences MNHNS (CDR1) and SASEGT (CDR2) are obtained from the germline V gene. The sequenced material came from blood, either unsorted or a sorted T cell fraction (not recorded which). This receptor chain uses TRBV6-1 and TRBJ2-7, and 10 junctional nucleotides match TRBD1. The sequence was collected from a male donor with ankylosing spondylitis or in good health (not recorded which). The nucleotide sequence is TGTGCCAGCTCTCCGCCAGGGACAGGGGTGTACGAGCAGTACTTC. Translated, it reads CASSPPGTGVYEQYF.